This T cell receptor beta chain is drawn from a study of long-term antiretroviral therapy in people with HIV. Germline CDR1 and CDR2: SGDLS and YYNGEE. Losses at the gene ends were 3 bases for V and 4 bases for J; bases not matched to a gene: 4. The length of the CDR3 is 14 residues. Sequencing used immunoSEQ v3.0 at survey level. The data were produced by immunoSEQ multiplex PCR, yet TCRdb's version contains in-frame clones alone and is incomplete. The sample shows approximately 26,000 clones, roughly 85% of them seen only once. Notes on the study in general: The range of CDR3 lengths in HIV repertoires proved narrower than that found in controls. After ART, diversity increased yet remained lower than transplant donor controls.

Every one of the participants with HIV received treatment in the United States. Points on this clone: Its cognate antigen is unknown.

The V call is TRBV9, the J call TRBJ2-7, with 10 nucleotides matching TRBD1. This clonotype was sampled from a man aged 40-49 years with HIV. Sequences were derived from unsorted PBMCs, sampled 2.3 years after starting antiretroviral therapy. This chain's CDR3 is CASSAGTGVYEQYF. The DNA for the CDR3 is TGTGCCAGCAGCGCCGGGACAGGGGTATACGAGCAGTACTTC. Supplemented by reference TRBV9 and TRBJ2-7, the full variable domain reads DSGVTQTPKHLITATGQRVTLRCSPRSGDLSVYWYQQSLDQGLQFLIQYYNGEERAKGNILERFSAQQFPDLHSELNLSSLELGDSALYFCASSAGTGVYEQYFGPGTRLTVT.